This T cell receptor beta chain came from a study of OX40 agonist ivuxolimab in advanced cancers. Study-level information: Ivuxolimab is an agonistic anti-OX40 (CD134) antibody, and patients were treated with it.

TCRdb keeps only in-frame clones here, not all; method: immunoSEQ multiplex PCR. The repertoire has about 40,000 clones, approximately 84% of them found once; the top ten carry about 15%. V was trimmed by 8 bases and J by 15 bases, leaving 20 bases between them. The CDR3 length is 12 residues. Germline CDR1 is MDHEN and CDR2 is SYDVKM. This clone was recorded a few times. Antigen specificity is unknown. Findings and limits, study-wide: Researchers did not determine the expanded peripheral T cells' antigen specificity. At 0.1 to 3.0 mg/kg and by week 6, CD4+ and CD8+ T cells in the blood had expanded clonally.

This chain joins TRBV28 and TRBJ2-1; tentative D call: TRBD2 (6 bases). Specimen: CD4+ or CD8+ T cells sorted from blood, collected in a trial of the OX40 agonist ivuxolimab. This receptor was obtained from an adult with an advanced solid tumor such as melanoma, head and neck, liver or kidney cancer. In DNA form, the CDR3 reads TGTGCCAGCGCGAGTGGAGGGCACGTCGGGTTCTTC. This sequence encodes CASASGGHVGFF. The full variable domain, in which reference TRBV28 and TRBJ2-1 provide the parts outside the CDR3, is DVKVTQSSRYLVKRTGEKVFLECVQDMDHENMFWYRQDPGLGLRLIYFSYDVKMKEKGDIPEGYSVSREKKERFSLILESASTNQTSMYLCASASGGHVGFFGPGTRLTVL.